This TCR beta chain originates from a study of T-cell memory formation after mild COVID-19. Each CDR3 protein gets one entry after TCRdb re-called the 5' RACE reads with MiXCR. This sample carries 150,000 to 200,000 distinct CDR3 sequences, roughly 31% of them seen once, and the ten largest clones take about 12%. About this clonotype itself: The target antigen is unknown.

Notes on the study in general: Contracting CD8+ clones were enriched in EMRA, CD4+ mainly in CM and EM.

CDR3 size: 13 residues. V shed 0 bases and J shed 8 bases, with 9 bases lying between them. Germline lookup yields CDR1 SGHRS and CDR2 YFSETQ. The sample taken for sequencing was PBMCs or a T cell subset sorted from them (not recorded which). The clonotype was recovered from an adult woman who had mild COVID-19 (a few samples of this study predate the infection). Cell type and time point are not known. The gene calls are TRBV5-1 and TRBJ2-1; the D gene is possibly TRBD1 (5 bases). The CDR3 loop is CASSLGGADEQFF. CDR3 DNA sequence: TGCGCCAGCAGCTTGGGTGGGGCGGATGAGCAGTTCTTC.